Sequencing of this T cell receptor (beta chain) was carried out in a study of T cell responses to AZD1222 COVID-19 vaccine. Overall study results and limits: Recipients of AZD1222 seropositive at baseline numbered only 6 or 7. Compared with day 0, the breadth and depth of the Spike-specific TCR repertoire rose significantly after two doses of AZD1222. The donor group comprised mostly white British people and more females; the analysis possibly underestimated clonal diversity. Sampled repertoires all dated from after the peak T cell response.

Concerning this clone itself: The antigen is undetermined.

Germline values: CDR1 SGDLS, CDR2 YYNGEE. The CDR3 is 14 amino acids. V was clipped by 0 bases and J by 0 bases, with 6 bases between them. Data came from immunoSEQ multiplex PCR; TCRdb stores just in-frame clones and leaves some out. The sample lists some 110,000 clones; 92% were seen once. The origin of this receptor is an adult who received the AZD1222 COVID-19 vaccine. The material sequenced was peripheral blood, taken 28 days after the second AZD1222 dose. The chain uses TRBV9 and TRBJ2-5; possibly TRBD1 for D (6 bases). The DNA of the CDR3 is TGTGCCAGCAGCGTAGGGGACAACCAAGAGACCCAGTACTTC. Its translation: CASSVGDNQETQYF.